One sample yielded the 24 T cell receptor beta chains listed below, sequenced in a study of T cells after yellow fever vaccination. Each CDR3 protein is one row after TCRdb ran MiXCR on the 5' RACE reads. The table has 150,000 to 200,000 distinct CDR3 sequences, 11% seen once. Sequencing was performed on CD8+ T cells sorted from PBMCs, taken 15 days after the yellow fever booster vaccination. The receptors come from a man aged 18-30 years who received the YFV17D yellow fever vaccine.

A few counts support this clonotype. J is TRBJ2-7 and V is TRBV12-5, with 9 bases fitting TRBD1. Per the germline V gene, CDR1 is LGHNT and CDR2 is FRNRAP. Trimming at V came to 6 bases and at J to 3 bases, leaving 9 bases not matched to a gene. The CDR3 consists of 15 residues. This CDR3 reads CASGSPGTGYYEQYF. The DNA of the CDR3 is TGTGCTAGTGGCTCTCCCGGGACAGGGTACTACGAGCAGTACTTC.

This clonotype was counted ten times or more. The gene calls are TRBV7-2 and TRBJ2-1; weak D call: TRBD1 (8 bases). The CDR3 has 11 amino acids. V was cut by 10 bases and J by 7 bases, with 11 bases left in between. CDR1 is SGHTA, CDR2 FQGNSA, per germline. The CDR3 DNA follows: TGTGCCAACAGGGGGGGGAATGAGCAGTTCTTC. This translates into CANRGGNEQFF.

The chain is built from TRBV29-1 and TRBJ2-7; TRBD2 agrees at 9 bases. CDR3 length equals 13 residues. Germline trimming cut 2 bases from V and 4 bases from J; bases unmatched to any gene: 3. Germline V lookup: CDR1 SQVTM, CDR2 ANQGSEA. The CDR3 DNA is TGCAGCGTTGAACTAGCGGGGATGTACGAGCAGTACTTC. This gives the protein CSVELAGMYEQYF.

This clonotype occurred a few times. V usage is TRBV7-8 and J usage is TRBJ2-7; D remains ambiguous. Trimming left V 5 bases short and J 2 bases short, with 13 bases between. The CDR3 is 14 residues long. CDR1 is SGHVS, CDR2 FQNEAQ, per germline. The CDR3 DNA follows: TGTGCCAGCAGCCCCGGGTCCTTTGCCTACGAGCAGTACTTC. This codes for CASSPGSFAYEQYF. Full variable domain (rest looked up from reference TRBV7-8 and TRBJ2-7): GAGVSQSPRYKVAKRGQDVALRCDPISGHVSLFWYQQALGQGPEFLTYFQNEAQLDKSGLPSDRFFAERPEGSVSTLKIQRTQQEDSAVYLCASSPGSFAYEQYFGPGTRLTVT.

The chain recombines TRBV12-3 or TRBV12-4 with TRBJ2-1; D might be TRBD2 (5 bases). This CDR3 spans 16 amino acids. V was clipped by 2 bases and J by 2 bases, with 13 bases between them. CDR3 in DNA: TGTGCCAGCAGTTTAAGGAGCGGTTATCCCTACAATGAGCAGTTCTTC. Translated: CASSLRSGYPYNEQFF.

The J gene is TRBJ1-5, the V gene TRBV11-2; D unresolved. In germline, CDR1 is SGHAT, CDR2 FQNNGV. The germline V and J ends were trimmed by 5 bases and 7 bases, with 12 bases remaining between them. CDR3 length equals 13 residues. The CDR3 nucleotides read TGTGCCAGCAGCCCTGCGGGCGGCCAGCCCCAGCATTTT. This sequence encodes CASSPAGGQPQHF.

CDR3 sequence (DNA): TGCGCCAGCAGCCAAGGGCACGGCCGAATGAACACTGAAGCTTTCTTT. It is translated as CASSQGHGRMNTEAFF. The chain uses TRBV4-3 and TRBJ1-1; D remains ambiguous. Per the germline V gene, CDR1 is LGHNA and CDR2 is YSLEER. The V end lost 1 base, the J end lost 0 bases, and 12 bases lay between the germline ends. This CDR3 is 16 amino acids long.

The chain has TRBV4-3 and TRBJ1-4, with no clear D. Per the germline V gene, CDR1 is LGHNA and CDR2 is YSLEER. The CDR3 has 15 amino acids. V was cut by 1 base and J by 0 bases, with 6 bases left in between. The CDR3 is CASSQADATNEKLFF. As DNA, the CDR3 is TGCGCCAGCAGCCAAGCCGATGCAACTAATGAAAAACTGTTTTTT.

This chain's CDR3 is CASSLEVVGTGTIYEQYF. CDR3 in DNA: TGCGCCAGCAGCTTGGAGGTGGTGGGTACGGGAACGATCTACGAGCAGTACTTC. The chain employs TRBV5-1 and TRBJ2-7; tentative D call: TRBD2 (5 bases). This CDR3 region has 18 residues. CDR1 is SGHRS and CDR2 is YFSETQ in the germline V gene. V shed 0 bases and J shed 3 bases, with 22 bases lying between them.

Worth noting for this clonotype: The missing conserved phenylalanine or tryptophan at the end of this CDR3 makes a read error likely. Because the CDR3's place on the DNA is in doubt, the DNA is left out and the CDR3 is given as listed by TCRdb. V gene TRBV2 combines with J gene TRBJ2-3. CDR1 and CDR2 (germline): SNHLY, FYNNEI. The CDR3 is 12 residues long, counting both termini. CDR3 protein: CASSVAGRFSVS.

This clonotype has only a few counts. The gene calls are TRBV11-2 and TRBJ2-3, with D unresolved. V was shortened by 4 bases and J by 1 base, with 9 bases between the two germline ends. The CDR3 has 14 amino acids. Germline V gene lookup returns CDR1 SGHAT and CDR2 FQNNGV. This chain's CDR3 is CASSYGFGTDTQYF. As DNA, the CDR3 is TGTGCCAGCAGCTACGGATTCGGCACAGATACGCAGTATTTT.

This clonotype showed up just a few times. This sequence joins TRBV7-9 and TRBJ2-1; D is perhaps TRBD2 (5 bases). CDR3 size: 15 residues. V gave up 6 bases and J gave up 8 bases, with 20 bases separating them. The germline CDR1 and CDR2 sequences are SEHNR and FQNEAQ (reference sequence). Here the CDR3 reads CASSSTRSVIDEQFF. In nucleotides, the CDR3 is TGTGCCAGCAGTTCAACTAGGTCGGTTATCGATGAGCAGTTCTTC.

The sample holds a few counts of this clonotype. V usage is TRBV5-6 and J usage is TRBJ1-2, with a possible D match to TRBD1 (6 bases). CDR1 is SGHDT and CDR2 is YYEEEE in the germline V gene. This CDR3 is built from 11 residues. Trimming pared 0 bases from V and 12 bases from J, leaving 9 bases between. CDR3 nucleotide sequence: TGTGCCAGCAGCTTGGGCAGGGGACACACCTTC. Residues: CASSLGRGHTF.

The CDR3 sequence is CASSVQLGSEQFF. The CDR3 DNA is TGTGCCAGCAGTGTCCAACTAGGGAGTGAGCAGTTCTTC. The rearrangement uses TRBV27 and TRBJ2-1, with TRBD2 as a possible D gene (5 bases). Germline assignment: CDR1 MNHEY and CDR2 SMNVEV (reference sequence). This CDR3 spans 13 amino acids. Trimming pared 5 bases from V and 9 bases from J, leaving 14 bases between.

The chain is built from TRBV20-1 and TRBJ1-2; D may be TRBD1 (5 bases). CDR1 is DFQATT and CDR2 is SNEGSKA in the germline V gene (reference sequence). There are 14 residues in the CDR3. Trimming took off 5 bases at V and 0 bases at J, with 13 bases between the two ends. The DNA of the CDR3 is TGCAGTGCTGGCCCGGGGGACCCTAACTATGGCTACACCTTC. Amino acids: CSAGPGDPNYGYTF.

The chain uses TRBV11-2 and TRBJ2-1; D gene uncertain. The CDR3 has 14 amino acids. Per the germline V gene, CDR1 is SGHAT and CDR2 is FQNNGV. Between the trimmed V and J ends, which lost 0 bases and 4 bases, there was a span of 7 bases. CDR3 in DNA: TGTGCCAGCAGCTTAGAGGCCAGTTACAATGAGCAGTTCTTC. Protein: CASSLEASYNEQFF.

This clonotype was counted only a few times. This chain links TRBV27 with TRBJ2-7; TRBD1 might be the D (6 bases). The V and J ends lost 4 bases and 3 bases respectively, with 16 bases between them. The CDR3 loop spans 15 amino acids. CDR1 and CDR2 from the germline V gene are MNHEY and SMNVEV (reference sequence). CDR3 sequence reads: CASSSTYGTIYEQYV. As DNA, the CDR3 is TGTGCCAGCAGTTCTACCTACGGGACAATCTACGAGCAGTACGTC.

The chain joins TRBV5-4 to TRBJ2-7, with TRBD2 matching over 11 bases. J gave up 3 bases and V 4 bases, and 6 bases lay outside the gene matches. The CDR3 consists of 15 residues. Germline V gene sequence: CDR1 SGHNT, CDR2 YYREEE (reference sequence). The CDR3 region has the DNA TGTGCCAGCAGCAGGCCCGGGACTAGCGGCTACGAGCAGTACTTC. It specifies CASSRPGTSGYEQYF.

This clonotype was seen only once. The chain joins TRBV20-1 to TRBJ2-4, with 7 bases fitting TRBD1. The J segment lost 7 bases and the V segment lost 3 bases, leaving 12 bases of the junction unmatched. This CDR3 comprises 15 residues. The germline V gene has CDR1 DFQATT and CDR2 SNEGSKA (reference sequence). In nucleotides, the CDR3 is TGCAGTGCTAGCGGGACCAAGACAGGGTGGAACATTCAGTACTTC. Encoded protein: CSASGTKTGWNIQYF.

The chain employs TRBV27 and TRBJ2-1, with 9 bases aligning to TRBD1. This CDR3 is built from 14 residues. J lost 7 bases, V lost 6 bases, and 7 bases had no gene match. Germline V gene lookup returns CDR1 MNHEY and CDR2 SMNVEV (reference sequence). The DNA of the CDR3 is TGTGCCAGCAGCACAGGGGGCGCGTTAAATGAGCAGTTCTTC. The encoded protein is CASSTGGALNEQFF.

This clonotype was found a few times. The chain employs TRBV5-1 and TRBJ1-1, with D possibly being TRBD1 (6 bases). V was pared by 4 bases and J by 6 bases, with 13 bases between. Germline V lookup: CDR1 SGHRS, CDR2 YFSETQ. The length of the CDR3 is 13 residues. CDR3 region: CASSKTGPSEAFF. The CDR3 nucleotides read TGCGCCAGCAGCAAAACAGGGCCCTCTGAAGCTTTCTTT.

This clonotype occurred a few times. This chain uses TRBV11-1 with TRBJ2-7; no clear D gene. The germline gives CDR1 SGHAT, CDR2 FQDESV (reference sequence). CDR3 size: 14 residues. The V end lost 5 bases, the J end lost 6 bases, and 17 bases lay between the germline ends. Here the CDR3 reads CASSGTGQDGEQYV. The CDR3 coding sequence is TGTGCCAGCAGCGGTACCGGGCAGGACGGCGAGCAGTACGTC.

This chain uses TRBV20-1 with TRBJ2-1, with 15 bases identical to TRBD2. The trim removed 6 bases at V and 0 bases at J, leaving 6 bases unmatched. There are 17 residues in the CDR3. Germline V gene sequence: CDR1 DFQATT, CDR2 SNEGSKA (reference sequence). DNA for the CDR3: TGCAGTGCCCCGGGACTAGCGGGGGGCCTCTCCTACAATGAGCAGTTCTTC. Residues: CSAPGLAGGLSYNEQFF.

V gene TRBV7-3 combines with J gene TRBJ2-6; the D is unclear. The CDR3 is 16 residues long. V was pared by 4 bases and J by 2 bases, with 12 bases between. Germline-derived CDR1 and CDR2 are SGHTA and FQGTGA. CDR3 sequence: CASSSRTEPGANVLTF. CDR3 coding DNA: TGTGCCAGCAGCTCAAGGACGGAGCCTGGGGCCAACGTCCTGACTTTC.